One and the same sample provided the 25 T cell receptor beta chains below, sequenced in a study of vaccination effects on CD4 cells after COVID-19. Repertoires were generated with immunoSEQ multiplex PCR, while TCRdb's copy carries only in-frame clones and drops some. The top ten hold under 30% of the sample, which has 40,000 to 45,000 clones, about two thirds seen once. Antigens for these TCRs are unknown. Peptide-pool stimulation followed by sequencing identified expanded antigen-specific CD4+ clonotypes in the ViraFEST assay. Following culture for approximately ten days, CD4+ T cells were isolated. According to the study, vaccine recipients showed no prior SARS-CoV-2 infection and negative nucleocapsid antibodies. This specimen consisted of CD4+ T cells from PBMCs cultured with HCoV-OC43 spike peptides, obtained before COVID-19 vaccination. The subset was: HCoV-OC43 spike overlapping peptide pool stimulation. These receptors all stem from a human donor who received a COVID-19 vaccine.

The chain couples TRBV5-1 to TRBJ2-2; weak D call: TRBD2 (6 bases). The V and J ends lost 8 bases and 5 bases respectively, with 22 bases between them. Germline V lookup: CDR1 SGHRS, CDR2 YFSETQ. The CDR3 covers 16 residues. CDR3 region: CASSDSGSGNTGELFF. Written as DNA, the CDR3 is TGCGCCAGTTCCGACAGCGGTAGCGGAAATACCGGGGAGCTGTTTTTT. Supplemented by reference TRBV5-1 and TRBJ2-2, the full variable domain reads KAGVTQTPRYLIKTRGQQVTLSCSPISGHRSVSWYQQTPGQGLQFLFEYFSETQRNKGNFPGRFSGRQFSNSRSEMNVSTLELGDSALYLCASSDSGSGNTGELFFGEGSRLTVL.

This clone was picked up a small number of times. The chain uses TRBV5-1 and TRBJ1-1; D not certain. This CDR3 comprises 13 residues. The V gene's germline CDR1 is SGHRS and CDR2 YFSETQ. V dropped 2 bases and J dropped 1 base, with 6 bases sitting between them. CDR3 nucleotides: TGCGCCAGCAGCTTTGAGGGGAACACTGAAGCTTTCTTT. Protein: CASSFEGNTEAFF. Full variable domain (remainder filled in from reference TRBV5-1 and TRBJ1-1): KAGVTQTPRYLIKTRGQQVTLSCSPISGHRSVSWYQQTPGQGLQFLFEYFSETQRNKGNFPGRFSGRQFSNSRSEMNVSTLELGDSALYLCASSFEGNTEAFFGQGTRLTVV.

The gene calls are TRBV18 and TRBJ2-2; D gene unclear. The CDR3 has 17 residues. The ends were cut back, 1 base at V and 1 base at J, with 13 bases in the middle. Germline V gene data show CDR1 as KGHSH and CDR2 as LQKENI. CDR3 nucleotides: TGTGCCAGCTCACCACGGGATAGTAGCAGGAACACCGGGGAGCTGTTTTTT. Residues: CASSPRDSSRNTGELFF.

The chain links TRBV7-9 to TRBJ2-3; 9 bases map to TRBD2. Germline values: CDR1 SEHNR, CDR2 FQNEAQ (reference sequence). V shed 3 bases, J shed 9 bases, and the junction held 10 bases outside the gene matches. The CDR3 has 15 amino acids. CDR3 region: CASSFLAGGPWTQYF. The CDR3 DNA reads TGTGCCAGCAGCTTCTTGGCGGGAGGGCCGTGGACGCAGTATTTT.

The V gene is TRBV19, the J gene TRBJ1-2; D is perhaps TRBD1 (6 bases). The CDR3 has 11 residues. The germline gives CDR1 LNHDA, CDR2 SQIVND (reference sequence). Trimming cost V 4 bases and J 7 bases, with 7 bases left between them. The CDR3 protein is CASSNRVGYTF. Written as DNA, the CDR3 is TGTGCCAGTAGTAACAGGGTTGGCTACACCTTC.

CDR3 DNA sequence: TGTGCCTGGAGTGTACAAACTAGCGGGGGGAGGTCCGATACGCAGTATTTT. This translates into CAWSVQTSGGRSDTQYF. The chain is built from TRBV30 and TRBJ2-3; 12 bases map to TRBD2. Germline CDR1 GTSNPN, CDR2 SVGIG (reference sequence). The ends lost 0 bases at V and 6 bases at J; junction bases unmatched: 10. This CDR3 spans 17 amino acids.

V usage is TRBV3-1 (or the pseudogene TRBV3-2) and J usage is TRBJ1-2; tentatively, D is TRBD1 (6 bases). Trimming removed 3 bases from V and 2 bases from J, with 22 bases in between. Germline-derived CDR1 and CDR2 are LGHDT and YNNKEL (reference sequence). The CDR3 contains 18 residues. The CDR3 nucleotides read TGTGCCAGCAGCCAGATTAACCCAGGCGGGGGCCGCAACTATGGCTACACCTTC. It specifies CASSQINPGGGRNYGYTF.

The chain combines TRBV2 with TRBJ1-3; 7 bases map to TRBD1. The trim removed 3 bases at V and 1 base at J, leaving 3 bases unmatched. Germline assignment: CDR1 SNHLY and CDR2 FYNNEI. CDR3 length equals 15 residues. This CDR3 reads CASSDATGSGNTIYF. The DNA of the CDR3 is TGTGCCAGCAGTGACGCGACAGGGTCTGGAAACACCATATATTTT.

This clone has a handful of counts. The chain employs TRBV28 and TRBJ1-2; possible D gene TRBD1, 5 bases. The CDR3 length is 12 residues. Per germline, CDR1 MDHEN and CDR2 SYDVKM. V was shortened by 6 bases and J by 7 bases, with 12 bases between the two germline ends. As DNA, the CDR3 is TGTGCCAGCAGGTTGAGTGGGGGTGGCTACACCTTC. Protein product: CASRLSGGGYTF.

The chain combines TRBV3-1 (or the pseudogene TRBV3-2) with TRBJ1-2; D not resolved. CDR3 length: 14 amino acids. Trimming cost V 4 bases and J 4 bases, with 13 bases left between them. CDR1 is LGHDT, CDR2 YNNKEL, per germline (reference sequence). CDR3 in amino acids: CASSPLRTSYGYTF. The CDR3 DNA is TGTGCCAGCAGCCCCTTACGGACTTCCTATGGCTACACCTTC.

This clone was seen more than once but under ten times. The chain employs TRBV6-4 and TRBJ1-3; maybe TRBD1 (5 bases). CDR3 length: 15 residues. Looked up from germline, CDR1 is MRHNA and CDR2 is SNTAGT. The germline V and J ends were trimmed by 5 bases and 4 bases, with 15 bases remaining between them. The chain's CDR3 is CASSFRGLKGNTIYF. The CDR3 bases are TGTGCCAGCAGTTTCCGGGGCCTCAAAGGAAACACCATATATTTT.

This clone is a singleton in its sample. This chain uses TRBV28 with TRBJ2-7, with no clear D. The V gene lost 2 bases and the J gene lost 2 bases, with 4 bases spanning the gap. There are 12 residues in the CDR3. Germline V gene data show CDR1 as MDHEN and CDR2 as SYDVKM. The chain's CDR3 is CASSLVAYEQYF. CDR3 coding DNA: TGTGCCAGCAGTTTAGTAGCCTACGAGCAGTACTTC.

The chain recombines TRBV5-6 with TRBJ1-5; D not resolved. V lost 1 base and J lost 4, with 6 bases in between. Germline CDR1 reads SGHDT; CDR2 reads YYEEEE. The CDR3 runs 13 residues. In nucleotides, the CDR3 is TGTGCCAGCAGCTTGAGCGGGAATCAGCCCCAGCATTTT. Translated: CASSLSGNQPQHF. Supplemented by reference TRBV5-6 and TRBJ1-5, the full variable domain reads DAGVTQSPTHLIKTRGQQVTLRCSPKSGHDTVSWYQQALGQGPQFIFQYYEEEERQRGNFPDRFSGHQFPNYSSELNVNALLLGDSALYLCASSLSGNQPQHFGDGTRLSIL.

The V and J genes are TRBV7-2 and TRBJ2-1, with D perhaps given as TRBD1 or TRBD2 (5 bases each). The germline V and J ends were trimmed by 5 bases and 9 bases, with 14 bases remaining between them. Germline CDR1 and CDR2: SGHTA and FQGNSA. The CDR3 is made up of 13 amino acids. CDR3 bases: TGTGCCAGCAGCCCCGGGACGTGGGGTGAGCAGTTCTTC. Amino acids: CASSPGTWGEQFF. Complete variable domain (other parts from reference TRBV7-2 and TRBJ2-1): GAGVSQSPSNKVTEKGKDVELRCDPISGHTALYWYRQSLGQGLEFLIYFQGNSAPDKSGLPSDRFSAERTGGSVSTLTIQRTQQEDSAVYLCASSPGTWGEQFFGPGTRLTVL.

The rearrangement uses TRBV9 and TRBJ1-1; 9 bases map to TRBD1. Trimming took 3 bases from V and 8 from J; bases not matched to a gene: 5. Germline assignment: CDR1 SGDLS and CDR2 YYNGEE. This CDR3 region has 13 residues. CDR3 DNA sequence: TGTGCCAGCAGCGGAACGGGACAGGGCGAAGCTTTCTTT. It encodes CASSGTGQGEAFF.

The chain has TRBV27 and TRBJ2-7; TRBD1 agrees at 8 bases. J was trimmed by 0 bases and V by 3 bases; bases with no gene match: 4. Per germline, CDR1 MNHEY and CDR2 SMNVEV (reference sequence). There are 15 residues in the CDR3. The CDR3: CASSFLTGGSYEQYF. In DNA, the CDR3 is TGTGCCAGCAGTTTTCTAACAGGGGGCTCCTACGAGCAGTACTTC.

This sequence joins TRBV28 and TRBJ2-2; D remains unclear. CDR1 is MDHEN and CDR2 is SYDVKM in the germline V gene. The CDR3 sequence is 13 residues long. V lost 3 bases, J lost 6 bases, and 8 bases lay in between. The CDR3 loop reads CASSFNPAGELFF. CDR3 sequence (DNA): TGTGCCAGCAGTTTCAACCCGGCCGGGGAGCTGTTTTTT. The full variable domain, completed using reference TRBV28 and TRBJ2-2, is DVKVTQSSRYLVKRTGEKVFLECVQDMDHENMFWYRQDPGLGLRLIYFSYDVKMKEKGDIPEGYSVSREKKERFSLILESASTNQTSMYLCASSFNPAGELFFGEGSRLTVL.

The V gene is TRBV19, the J gene TRBJ2-7, with 8 bases lining up with TRBD2. CDR3 length: 15 residues. The V and J ends lost 1 base and 1 base, in that order; junction bases with no gene match: 3. Per germline, CDR1 LNHDA and CDR2 SQIVND (reference sequence). The CDR3 reads CASSIGRGGSYEQYF. The CDR3 DNA follows: TGTGCCAGTAGTATAGGTCGCGGGGGGTCCTACGAGCAGTACTTC. The whole variable domain, filled in from reference TRBV19 and TRBJ2-7, reads DGGITQSPKYLFRKEGQNVTLSCEQNLNHDAMYWYRQDPGQGLRLIYYSQIVNDFQKGDIAEGYSVSREKKESFPLTVTSAQKNPTAFYLCASSIGRGGSYEQYFGPGTRLTVT.

The V and J genes are TRBV30 and TRBJ1-2, with 9 bases fitting TRBD1. V lost 7 bases and J lost 8; bases outside the gene matches: 14. The germline V gene has CDR1 GTSNPN and CDR2 SVGIG (reference sequence). This CDR3 region has 14 residues. CDR3 loop: CAFPGQGSSGGYTF. CDR3 DNA sequence: TGTGCCTTCCCGGGACAGGGTTCCTCGGGCGGCTACACCTTC. Combining the CDR3 with reference TRBV30 and TRBJ1-2 gives the whole variable domain SQTIHQWPATLVQPVGSPLSLECTVEGTSNPNLYWYRQAAGRGLQLLFYSVGIGQISSEVPQNLSASRPQDRQFILSSKKLLLSDSGFYLCAFPGQGSSGGYTFGSGTRLTVV.

The V call is TRBV19, the J call TRBJ1-1; D possibly corresponds to TRBD1 (6 bases). The CDR3 length is 13 residues. Between the trimmed V and J ends, which lost 4 bases and 6 bases, there was a span of 12 bases. Germline V lookup: CDR1 LNHDA, CDR2 SQIVND (reference sequence). The CDR3 coding sequence is TGTGCCAGTAGTAGACAGGAAGGCCCTGAAGCTTTCTTT. This codes for CASSRQEGPEAFF.

This sequence joins TRBV6-5 and TRBJ1-2, with D maybe TRBD1 (5 bases). The CDR3 extends over 12 amino acids. CDR1 and CDR2 from the germline V gene are MNHEY and SVGAGI. Trimming pared 4 bases from V and 8 bases from J, leaving 11 bases between. The CDR3 DNA sequence: TGTGCCAGCAGTTCCCAGGGTTGGGGCTACACCTTC. Translation gives CASSSQGWGYTF.

The rearrangement joins TRBV7-3 to TRBJ2-3; TRBD2 aligns across 10 bases. Germline CDR1 and CDR2: SGHTA and FQGTGA. The V segment lost 5 bases and the J segment 3 bases; nucleotides outside the gene matches: 5. The CDR3 totals 15 residues. CDR3 nucleotide sequence: TGTGCCAGCAGCGGAATGGGACTAGCGACAGATACGCAGTATTTT. Translating gives CASSGMGLATDTQYF.

This clone came up a few times. The chain employs TRBV7-9 and TRBJ1-4; 7 nucleotides line up with TRBD1. CDR3 size: 15 residues. Germline V gene data show CDR1 as SEHNR and CDR2 as FQNEAQ (reference sequence). V gave up 0 bases and J gave up 6 bases; unmatched junction bases: 4. This CDR3 is CASSLAQGVDEKLFF. As DNA, the CDR3 is TGTGCCAGCAGCTTAGCTCAGGGGGTGGATGAAAAACTGTTTTTT.

The chain joins TRBV11-2 to TRBJ1-4, with a weak D call TRBD1 (6 bases). Germline values: CDR1 SGHAT, CDR2 FQNNGV. This CDR3 is 15 amino acids long. The V end lost 2 bases, the J end lost 8 bases, and 15 bases lay between the germline ends. Here the CDR3 reads CASSLSPGALEKLFF. The CDR3 DNA follows: TGTGCCAGCAGCTTAAGCCCGGGGGCGTTGGAAAAACTGTTTTTT.

The chain carries TRBV15 and TRBJ2-2; TRBD1 matches at 8 bases. The CDR3 has 15 amino acids. V lost 3 bases and J lost 6; bases outside the gene matches: 6. Germline V CDR1 and CDR2: LNHNV, YYDKDF (reference sequence). Written as DNA, the CDR3 is TGTGCCACCAGCAGCAACCAGGGGGCACCCGGGGAGCTGTTTTTT. Its protein product is CATSSNQGAPGELFF.